The 9 T cell receptor beta chains below were found in one sample sequenced in a study of T cells in Graves' hyperthyroidism and ophthalmopathy. Template material for amplifying TCR beta CDR3 regions consisted of RNA transcripts. First-round RT-PCR with HTBI primers amplified the TCR CDR3 region. TCRdb re-derived calls from the multiplex PCR reads in MiXCR, one entry per CDR3 protein. This sample yields a few hundred thousand distinct CDR3 sequences, of which approximately 16% are seen a single time; approximately 30% belongs to the top ten. The sample taken for sequencing was blood. Receptor source: a woman between 25 and 40 years old with Graves' ophthalmopathy.

This clonotype appeared once. A read error is possible here, since a much larger clone lies one base away. Since no conserved phenylalanine or tryptophan closes the CDR3, a read error is the likely cause. The chain employs TRBV27 and TRBJ2-1, with 8 bases aligning to TRBD2. The germline V gene encodes CDR1 MNHEY and CDR2 SMNVEV (reference sequence). Trimming took 3 bases from V and 6 from J; bases not matched to a gene: 7. The CDR3 has 15 amino acids. The CDR3 sequence: CASSFLTSGRNEQFS. The CDR3 DNA is TGTGCCAGCAGTTTCCTCACTAGCGGTCGCAATGAGCAGTTCTCC.

This clonotype occurred many times. V usage is TRBV5-1 and J usage is TRBJ1-1; D ambiguous. CDR1 SGHRS and CDR2 YFSETQ come from the germline V gene. V lost 2 bases and J lost 3, with 8 bases in between. The CDR3 sequence is 13 residues long. CDR3 in amino acids: CASSFEEYTEAFF. CDR3 DNA sequence: TGCGCCAGCAGCTTCGAGGAGTACACTGAAGCTTTCTTT.

This clonotype was seen many times. The rearrangement uses TRBV7-8 and TRBJ2-3; D is uncertain. V was pared by 2 bases and J by 7 bases, with 7 bases between. The length of the CDR3 is 12 residues. The germline CDR1 and CDR2 sequences are SGHVS and FQNEAQ. This CDR3 is CASSLRENTQYF. The CDR3 nucleotides are TGTGCCAGCAGCTTAAGGGAAAATACGCAGTATTTT.

In regard to this clonotype: A much larger clone lies a single base off, so this may be a read error. This chain joins TRBV6-5 and TRBJ2-1; 10 positions match TRBD2. V shed 4 bases and J 5 bases; nucleotides not matched to a gene: 2. The CDR3 sequence is 14 residues long. The germline CDR1 and CDR2 sequences are MNHEY and SVGAGI. The CDR3 DNA sequence: TGTGCCAGCAGTTGGACTAGCGGTAACAATGAGCAGTTCTTC. Translation: CASSWTSGNNEQFF.

This clonotype was counted between two and nine times. The chain combines TRBV5-6 with TRBJ2-2; TRBD1 or TRBD2 may be the D gene (5 bases each). This CDR3 region has 15 residues. Germline V gives CDR1 SGHDT, CDR2 YYEEEE. The ends were cut back, 4 bases at V and 2 bases at J, with 12 bases in the middle. Here the CDR3 DNA reads TGTGCCAGCAGCGGGGGAAGGGCTAACACCGGGGAGCTGTTTTTT. It translates to CASSGGRANTGELFF.

The chain uses TRBV5-8 and TRBJ1-3; 7 bases match TRBD1. Looked up from germline, CDR1 is SGHTS and CDR2 is YDEGEE. The trim removed 4 bases at V and 0 bases at J, leaving 10 bases unmatched. The CDR3 loop spans 17 amino acids. The CDR3 region is CASSRYTGQLSGNTIYF. The CDR3 region has the DNA TGTGCCAGCAGCCGATACACGGGACAGCTCTCTGGAAACACCATATATTTT.

This clonotype was seen just once. The chain is built from TRBV12-3 or TRBV12-4 and TRBJ1-5; no firm D call. The CDR3 length is 14 residues. The germline V and J ends were trimmed by 7 bases and 3 bases, with 13 bases remaining between them. CDR3 amino acids: CASTRGDLNQPQHF. CDR3 DNA sequence: TGTGCCAGCACCCGCGGGGATCTCAATCAGCCCCAGCATTTT.

This clonotype was detected ten times or more. The V call is TRBV6-1, the J call TRBJ1-1, with 11 positions matching TRBD1. From germline, CDR1 is MNHNS and CDR2 SASEGT. Trimming removed 8 bases from V and 4 bases from J; junction bases left unmatched: 9. The CDR3 loop spans 15 amino acids. CDR3 sequence: CASQGQGVSRTEAFF. The CDR3 coding sequence is TGTGCCAGCCAGGGACAGGGGGTTAGTCGCACTGAAGCTTTCTTT.

This clonotype occurred once. The chain employs TRBV5-1 and TRBJ2-7; 16 bases align to TRBD2. This CDR3 is 16 amino acids long. The germline V gene encodes CDR1 SGHRS and CDR2 YFSETQ. The V gene end was trimmed by 0 bases and the J gene end by 6 bases; junction bases not matched to a gene: 3. CDR3 amino acids: CASSLEGLAGGGEQYF. For the CDR3, the DNA is TGCGCCAGCAGCTTGGAGGGACTAGCGGGAGGGGGCGAGCAGTACTTC.